This T cell receptor (beta chain) was identified in a study of blood T cell repertoires in COVID-19. Sequenced by immunoSEQ multiplex PCR; TCRdb stores in-frame clones only, minus some. The sample lists 20,000 to 30,000 clones, around 90% seen once, with almost 8% in the top ten. Germline V lookup: CDR1 KGHSH, CDR2 LQKENI. With 2 bases removed from V and 1 base from J, the gap between germline ends came to 14 bases. The CDR3 length is 16 residues. V and J are TRBV18 and TRBJ1-1; D gene uncertain. The sequenced sample consisted of peripheral blood. This TCR derives from a human donor in a cohort sampled during active COVID-19. The CDR3 DNA reads TGTGCCAGCTCACCAGGGCTGAGGGTTACGAACACTGAAGCTTTCTTT. Translation gives CASSPGLRVTNTEAFF.